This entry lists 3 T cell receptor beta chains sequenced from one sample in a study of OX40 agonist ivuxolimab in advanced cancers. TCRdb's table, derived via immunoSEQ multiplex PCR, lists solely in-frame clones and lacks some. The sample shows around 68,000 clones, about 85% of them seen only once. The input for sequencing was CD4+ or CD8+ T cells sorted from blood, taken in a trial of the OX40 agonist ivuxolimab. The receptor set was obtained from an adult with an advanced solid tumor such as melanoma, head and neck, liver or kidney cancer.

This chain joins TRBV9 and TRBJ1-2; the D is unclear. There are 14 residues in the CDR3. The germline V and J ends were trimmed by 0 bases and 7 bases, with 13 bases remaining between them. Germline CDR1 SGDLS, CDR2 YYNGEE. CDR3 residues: CASSVDPAPGGYTF. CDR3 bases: TGTGCCAGCAGCGTAGATCCGGCCCCGGGTGGCTACACCTTC.

CDR3 sequence: CASVGQKNQPQHF. The CDR3, as DNA: TGTGCCAGTGTGGGACAGAAGAATCAGCCCCAGCATTTT. The J gene is TRBJ1-5, the V gene TRBV6-1; TRBD1 agrees at 7 bases. The V gene's germline CDR1 is MNHNS and CDR2 SASEGT. The CDR3 is made up of 13 amino acids. The trim removed 9 bases at V and 4 bases at J, leaving 6 bases unmatched.

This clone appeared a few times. The CDR3 DNA reads as TGTGCTAGTGGTTCCCAGCGGGAGGGCCGTCACGAGCAGTACTTC. It encodes CASGSQREGRHEQYF. The genes are TRBV12-5 and TRBJ2-7, with 10 bases lining up with TRBD2. Germline V gene data show CDR1 as LGHNT and CDR2 as FRNRAP. Trimming cost V 4 bases and J 5 bases; bases outside gene matches: 8. The CDR3 loop spans 15 amino acids.